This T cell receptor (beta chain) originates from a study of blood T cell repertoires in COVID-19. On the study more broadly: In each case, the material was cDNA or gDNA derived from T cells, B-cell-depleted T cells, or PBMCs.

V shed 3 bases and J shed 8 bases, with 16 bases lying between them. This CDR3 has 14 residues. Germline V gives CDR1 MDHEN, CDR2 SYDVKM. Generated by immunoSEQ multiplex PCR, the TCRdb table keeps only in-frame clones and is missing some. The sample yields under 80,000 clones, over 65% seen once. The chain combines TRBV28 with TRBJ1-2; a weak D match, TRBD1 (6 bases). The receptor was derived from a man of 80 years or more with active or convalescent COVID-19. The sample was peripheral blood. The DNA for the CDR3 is TGTGCCAGCAGTTTGCCTCTACAGGGTCAAGGCTACACCTTC. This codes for CASSLPLQGQGYTF.